Each of the 12 T cell receptor beta chains below was sequenced from the same sample in a study of blood T cell repertoires in COVID-19. TCRdb's table, derived via immunoSEQ multiplex PCR, lists solely in-frame clones and lacks some. The sample shows 150,000 to 200,000 clones, over 75% of them seen only once. The sample consisted of peripheral blood. Receptors originate from a man aged 40-50 years with active or convalescent COVID-19.

This clone appeared a few times. The J gene is TRBJ1-5, the V gene TRBV5-6; 8 bases agree with TRBD1. Germline CDR1 reads SGHDT; CDR2 reads YYEEEE. Trimming took 4 bases from V and 6 from J; bases not matched to a gene: 21. The CDR3 extends over 19 amino acids. The CDR3 region is CASSGGTGRRRSVTQPQHF. CDR3 bases: TGTGCCAGCAGCGGTGGGACAGGACGGCGTCGTAGCGTCACTCAGCCCCAGCATTTT. The whole variable domain, filled in from reference TRBV5-6 and TRBJ1-5, reads DAGVTQSPTHLIKTRGQQVTLRCSPKSGHDTVSWYQQALGQGPQFIFQYYEEEERQRGNFPDRFSGHQFPNYSSELNVNALLLGDSALYLCASSGGTGRRRSVTQPQHFGDGTRLSIL.

The chain employs TRBV11-2 and TRBJ1-3, with D unresolved. This CDR3 has 15 amino acids. V gave up 6 bases and J gave up 0 bases, with 12 bases separating them. CDR1 and CDR2 (germline): SGHAT, FQNNGV. CDR3 loop: CASRSQIYSGNTIYF. DNA for the CDR3: TGTGCCAGCAGGTCACAGATTTACTCTGGAAACACCATATATTTT. Together with reference TRBV11-2 and TRBJ1-3, the CDR3 gives the full variable domain: EAGVAQSPRYKIIEKRQSVAFWCNPISGHATLYWYQQILGQGPKLLIQFQNNGVVDDSQLPKDRFSAERLKGVDSTLKIQPAKLEDSAVYLCASRSQIYSGNTIYFGEGSWLTVV.

The genes are TRBV11-3 and TRBJ1-3, with D possibly matching TRBD1 (6 bases). V was pared by 2 bases and J by 0 bases, with 20 bases between. CDR1 is SGHNT, CDR2 YENEEA, per germline. This CDR3 comprises 19 residues. The CDR3 coding sequence is TGTGCCAGCAGCTTAAAATTCGGGACACACTATATCTCTGGAAACACCATATATTTT. Residues: CASSLKFGTHYISGNTIYF.

The chain couples TRBV25-1 to TRBJ1-3, with TRBD1 identical over 9 bases. The CDR3 has 15 residues. The V and J ends lost 6 bases and 0 bases, in that order; junction bases with no gene match: 3. From germline, CDR1 is MGHDK and CDR2 SYGVNS. CDR3 DNA: TGTGCCAGCAGCCGACAGGGGGTCTCTGGAAACACCATATATTTT. Amino acid sequence: CASSRQGVSGNTIYF.

V gene TRBV5-1 combines with J gene TRBJ2-3; 13 positions agree with TRBD2. V trimming: 4 bases; J trimming: 0 bases; junction bases outside the gene matches: 5. The CDR3 runs to 17 residues. Germline CDR1 is SGHRS and CDR2 is YFSETQ. CDR3 DNA sequence: TGCGCCAGCAGCCCCGGGACTAGCGGGGCTAGCACAGATACGCAGTATTTT. Protein product: CASSPGTSGASTDTQYF.

This chain connects TRBV27 to TRBJ2-7, with 8 bases fitting TRBD1. The trim removed 5 bases at V and 7 bases at J, leaving 10 bases unmatched. CDR3 length: 14 amino acids. The germline CDR1 and CDR2 sequences are MNHEY and SMNVEV (reference sequence). This CDR3 reads CASSPTDRVIEQYF. The CDR3 DNA reads TGTGCCAGCAGTCCGACGGACAGGGTTATAGAGCAGTACTTC.

CDR3 sequence reads: CASSYSGSPTGELFF. CDR3 bases: TGTGCCAGCAGTTACTCCGGGAGTCCGACCGGGGAGCTGTTTTTT. V and J are TRBV6-5 and TRBJ2-2, with D maybe TRBD2 (6 bases). This CDR3 comprises 15 residues. The V gene's germline CDR1 is MNHEY and CDR2 SVGAGI. The germline V and J ends were trimmed by 0 bases and 5 bases, with 10 bases remaining between them.

The V gene is TRBV9, the J gene TRBJ1-1; tentatively, D is TRBD1 (6 bases). The CDR3 runs 13 residues. Trimming pared 4 bases from V and 1 base from J, leaving 8 bases between. CDR1 is SGDLS, CDR2 YYNGEE, per germline. The CDR3 protein is CASSPRGNTEAFF. DNA of the CDR3: TGTGCCAGCAGCCCCAGGGGGAACACTGAAGCTTTCTTT.

This chain uses TRBV6-5 with TRBJ2-1; 9 nucleotides agree with TRBD1. J lost 7 bases, V lost 4 bases, and 11 bases had no gene match. The germline V gene encodes CDR1 MNHEY and CDR2 SVGAGI. The CDR3 is made up of 16 amino acids. The CDR3 DNA sequence: TGTGCCAGCAGTTTAGGGTCCCGGGACAGGGAGAATGAGCAGTTCTTC. It translates to CASSLGSRDRENEQFF.

This clone has only one observation. V is TRBV3-1 (or the pseudogene TRBV3-2) and J is TRBJ2-7; a possible D gene is TRBD2 (7 bases). Germline-derived CDR1 and CDR2 are LGHDT and YNNKEL (reference sequence). CDR3 length equals 18 residues. Trimming pared 1 base from V and 2 bases from J, leaving 21 bases between. As DNA, the CDR3 is TGTGCCAGCAGCCAAGGAACTCCCGGGTGGGGGGGCCCCTACGAGCAGTACTTC. Translating gives CASSQGTPGWGGPYEQYF.

This clone was found a few times. The rearrangement links TRBV5-4 to TRBJ1-2; 9 bases match TRBD1. The CDR3 totals 16 residues. The V segment lost 4 bases and the J segment 1 base; nucleotides outside the gene matches: 8. The germline V gene encodes CDR1 SGHNT and CDR2 YYREEE (reference sequence). CDR3 protein: CASSPFRTGDNYGYTF. The CDR3 nucleotides are TGTGCCAGCAGCCCCTTTCGGACAGGGGATAACTATGGCTACACCTTC.

The chain has TRBV5-1 and TRBJ2-1, with 10 bases identical to TRBD2. V lost 0 bases and J lost 8; bases outside the gene matches: 8. The germline CDR1 and CDR2 sequences are SGHRS and YFSETQ. The CDR3 contains 16 residues. As DNA, the CDR3 is TGCGCCAGCAGCTTGGGTAGCGGGGGGTATGTCGATGAGCAGTTCTTC. Protein sequence: CASSLGSGGYVDEQFF.